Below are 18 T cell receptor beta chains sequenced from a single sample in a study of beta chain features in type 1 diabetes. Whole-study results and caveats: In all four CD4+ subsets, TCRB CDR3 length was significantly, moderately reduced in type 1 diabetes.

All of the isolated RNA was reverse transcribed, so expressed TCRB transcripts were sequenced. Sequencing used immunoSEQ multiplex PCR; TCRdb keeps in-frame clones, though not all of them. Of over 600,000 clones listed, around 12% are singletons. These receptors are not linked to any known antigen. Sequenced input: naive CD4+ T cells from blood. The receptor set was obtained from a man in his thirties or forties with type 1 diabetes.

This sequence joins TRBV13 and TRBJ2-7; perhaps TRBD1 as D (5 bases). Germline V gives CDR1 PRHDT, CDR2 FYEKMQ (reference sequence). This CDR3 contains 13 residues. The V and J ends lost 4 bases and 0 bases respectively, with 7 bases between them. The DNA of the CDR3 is TGTGCCAGCAGCTCCGACAGCTCCTACGAGCAGTACTTC. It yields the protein CASSSDSSYEQYF.

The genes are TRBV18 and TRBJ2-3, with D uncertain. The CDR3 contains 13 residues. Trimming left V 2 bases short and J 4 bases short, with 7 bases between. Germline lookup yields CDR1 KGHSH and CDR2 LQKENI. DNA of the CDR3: TGTGCCAGCTCACCAACGACTCCAGATACGCAGTATTTT. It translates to CASSPTTPDTQYF.

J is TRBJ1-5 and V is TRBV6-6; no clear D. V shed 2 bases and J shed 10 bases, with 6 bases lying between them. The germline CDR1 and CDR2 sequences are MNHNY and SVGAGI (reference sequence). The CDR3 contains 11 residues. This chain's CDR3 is CASSYTGPQHF. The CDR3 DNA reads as TGTGCCAGCAGTTACACCGGCCCCCAGCATTTT.

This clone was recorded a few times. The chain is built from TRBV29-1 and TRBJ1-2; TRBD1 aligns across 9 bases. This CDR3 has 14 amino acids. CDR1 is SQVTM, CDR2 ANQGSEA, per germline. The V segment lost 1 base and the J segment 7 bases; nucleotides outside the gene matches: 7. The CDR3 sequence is CSVEAGDRVAGYTF. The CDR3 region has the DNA TGCAGCGTTGAAGCCGGGGACAGGGTGGCTGGCTACACCTTC.

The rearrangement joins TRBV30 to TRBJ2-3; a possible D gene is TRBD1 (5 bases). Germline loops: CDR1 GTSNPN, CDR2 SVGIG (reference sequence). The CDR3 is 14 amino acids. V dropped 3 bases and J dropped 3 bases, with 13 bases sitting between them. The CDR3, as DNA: TGTGCCTGGAGGGACACCCTTCGAACAGATACGCAGTATTTT. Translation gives CAWRDTLRTDTQYF.

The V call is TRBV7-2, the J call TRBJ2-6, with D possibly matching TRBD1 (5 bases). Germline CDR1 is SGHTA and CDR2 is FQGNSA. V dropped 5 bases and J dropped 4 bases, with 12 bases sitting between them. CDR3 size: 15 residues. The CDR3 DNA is TGTGCCAGCAGCCTCTCAGGGTCCGGGGCCAACGTCCTGACTTTC. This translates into CASSLSGSGANVLTF.

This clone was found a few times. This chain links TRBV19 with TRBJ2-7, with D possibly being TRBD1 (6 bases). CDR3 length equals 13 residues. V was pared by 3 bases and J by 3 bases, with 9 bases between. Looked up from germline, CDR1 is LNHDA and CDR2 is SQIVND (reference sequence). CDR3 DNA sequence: TGTGCCAGTAGTATCGACAGGTTCTACGAGCAGTACTTC. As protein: CASSIDRFYEQYF. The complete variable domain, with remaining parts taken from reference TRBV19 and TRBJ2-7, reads DGGITQSPKYLFRKEGQNVTLSCEQNLNHDAMYWYRQDPGQGLRLIYYSQIVNDFQKGDIAEGYSVSREKKESFPLTVTSAQKNPTAFYLCASSIDRFYEQYFGPGTRLTVT.

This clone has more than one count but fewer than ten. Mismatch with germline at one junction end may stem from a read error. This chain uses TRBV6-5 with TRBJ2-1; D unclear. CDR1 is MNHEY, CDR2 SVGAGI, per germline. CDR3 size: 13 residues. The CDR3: CAISESGNNEQFF. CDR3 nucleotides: TGTGCCATCAGTGAGAGTGGAAACAATGAGCAGTTCTTC.

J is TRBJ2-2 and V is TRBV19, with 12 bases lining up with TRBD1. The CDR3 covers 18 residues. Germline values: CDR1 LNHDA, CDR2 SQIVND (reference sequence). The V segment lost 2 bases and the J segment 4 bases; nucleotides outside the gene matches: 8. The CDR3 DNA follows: TGTGCCAGTAGTATACTGGGACAGGGGGCGGTGAGCACCGGGGAGCTGTTTTTT. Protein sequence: CASSILGQGAVSTGELFF. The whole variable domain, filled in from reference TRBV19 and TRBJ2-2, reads DGGITQSPKYLFRKEGQNVTLSCEQNLNHDAMYWYRQDPGQGLRLIYYSQIVNDFQKGDIAEGYSVSREKKESFPLTVTSAQKNPTAFYLCASSILGQGAVSTGELFFGEGSRLTVL.

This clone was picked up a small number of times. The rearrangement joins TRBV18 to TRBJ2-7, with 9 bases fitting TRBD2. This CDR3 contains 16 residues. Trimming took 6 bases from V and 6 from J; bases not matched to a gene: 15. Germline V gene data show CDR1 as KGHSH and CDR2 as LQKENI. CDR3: CASSDVSGGRVSEQYF. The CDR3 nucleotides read TGTGCCAGCTCTGACGTAAGCGGGGGGCGAGTCTCCGAGCAGTACTTC.

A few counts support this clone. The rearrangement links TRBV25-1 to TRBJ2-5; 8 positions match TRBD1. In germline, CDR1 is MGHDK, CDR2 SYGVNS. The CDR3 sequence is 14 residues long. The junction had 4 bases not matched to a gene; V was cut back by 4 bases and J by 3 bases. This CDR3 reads CASSATGGKETQYF. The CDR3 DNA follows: TGTGCCAGCAGTGCCACAGGGGGGAAAGAGACCCAGTACTTC.

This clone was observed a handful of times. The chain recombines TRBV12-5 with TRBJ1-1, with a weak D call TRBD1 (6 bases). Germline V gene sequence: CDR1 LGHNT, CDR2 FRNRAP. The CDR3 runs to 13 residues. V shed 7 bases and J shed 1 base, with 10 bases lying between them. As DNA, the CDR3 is TGTGCTAGTGAACCGACAGGGAACACTGAAGCTTTCTTT. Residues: CASEPTGNTEAFF.

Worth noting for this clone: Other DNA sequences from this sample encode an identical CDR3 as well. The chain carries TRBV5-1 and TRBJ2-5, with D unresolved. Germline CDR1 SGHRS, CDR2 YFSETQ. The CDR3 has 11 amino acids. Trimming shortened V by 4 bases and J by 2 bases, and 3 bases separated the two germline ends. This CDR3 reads CASSAQETQYF. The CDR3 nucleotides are TGCGCCAGCAGCGCTCAAGAGACCCAGTACTTC.

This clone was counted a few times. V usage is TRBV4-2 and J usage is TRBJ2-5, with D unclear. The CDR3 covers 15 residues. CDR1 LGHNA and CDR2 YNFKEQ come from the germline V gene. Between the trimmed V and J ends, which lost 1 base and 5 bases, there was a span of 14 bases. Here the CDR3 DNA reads TGTGCCAGCAGCCAAGTTCTCGGAGCCGAGGAGACCCAGTACTTC. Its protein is CASSQVLGAEETQYF.

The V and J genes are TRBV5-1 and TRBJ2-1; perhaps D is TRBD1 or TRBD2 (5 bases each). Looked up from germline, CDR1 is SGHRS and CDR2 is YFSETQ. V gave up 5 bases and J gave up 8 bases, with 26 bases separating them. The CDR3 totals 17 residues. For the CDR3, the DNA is TGCGCCAGCAGGGATCCCCTGTCCAGGGTAGCGCTCGATGAGCAGTTCTTC. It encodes CASRDPLSRVALDEQFF.

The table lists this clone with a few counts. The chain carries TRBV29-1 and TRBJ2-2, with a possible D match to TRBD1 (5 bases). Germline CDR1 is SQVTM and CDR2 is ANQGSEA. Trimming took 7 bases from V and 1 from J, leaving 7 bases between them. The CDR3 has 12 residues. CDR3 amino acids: CSATVNTGELFF. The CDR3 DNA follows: TGCAGCGCGACAGTGAACACCGGGGAGCTGTTTTTT.

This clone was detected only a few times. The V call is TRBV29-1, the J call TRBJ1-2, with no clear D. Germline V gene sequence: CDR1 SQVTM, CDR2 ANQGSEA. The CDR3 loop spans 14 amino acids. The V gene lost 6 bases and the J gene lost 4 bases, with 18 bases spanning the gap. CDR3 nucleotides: TGCAGCGTGGGAGAGGAAGGGTACAGCTATGGCTACACCTTC. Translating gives CSVGEEGYSYGYTF.

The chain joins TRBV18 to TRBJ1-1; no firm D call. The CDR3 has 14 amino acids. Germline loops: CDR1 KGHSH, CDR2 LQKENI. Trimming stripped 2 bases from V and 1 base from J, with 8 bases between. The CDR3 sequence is CASSPFRENTEAFF. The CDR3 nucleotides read TGTGCCAGCTCACCATTTCGAGAGAACACTGAAGCTTTCTTT.